By its share, the clone carrying this T cell receptor beta chain is medium-sized. As processed by the authors: Amplification with reference gene primers provided the estimates of nucleated cell counts. Clones were sequenced by immunoSEQ multiplex PCR, and TCRdb holds only the in-frame ones, with some missing. V and J calls plus clone size are reproduced from that table; the DNA served to infer D and trimming. The repertoire holds 150,000 to 200,000 clones, with around nine tenths as singletons. Trimming left V 4 bases short and J 3 bases short, with 13 bases between. CDR3 length: 15 amino acids. Germline lookup yields CDR1 MRHNA and CDR2 SNTAGT. The data derive from a study of blood T cell repertoires in COVID-19. Turning to the study itself: Researchers got acute and convalescent COVID-19 samples from the United States, Italy and Spain. Sources were T cells, B-cell-depleted T cells, or PBMCs; the material itself was cDNA or gDNA.

V gene TRBV6-4 combines with J gene TRBJ1-5, with no clear D. The sequence came from a man between 60 and 75 years old with active or convalescent COVID-19. Input material: peripheral blood. In DNA, the CDR3 is TGTGCCAGCAGTGGGAGTGCGGAGCCCAATCAGCCCCAGCATTTT. Translated: CASSGSAEPNQPQHF.